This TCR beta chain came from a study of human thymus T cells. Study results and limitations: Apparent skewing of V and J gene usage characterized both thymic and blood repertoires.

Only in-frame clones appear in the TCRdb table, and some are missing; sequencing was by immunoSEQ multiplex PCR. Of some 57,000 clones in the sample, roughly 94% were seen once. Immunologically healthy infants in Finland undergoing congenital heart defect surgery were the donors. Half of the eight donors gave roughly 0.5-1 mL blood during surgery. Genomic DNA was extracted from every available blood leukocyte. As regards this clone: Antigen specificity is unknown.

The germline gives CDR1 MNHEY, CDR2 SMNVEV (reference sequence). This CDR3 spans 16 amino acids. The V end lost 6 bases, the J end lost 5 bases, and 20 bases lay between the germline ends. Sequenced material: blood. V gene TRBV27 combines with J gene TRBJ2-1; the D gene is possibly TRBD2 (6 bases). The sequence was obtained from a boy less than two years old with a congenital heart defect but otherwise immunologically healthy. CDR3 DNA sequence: TGTGCCAGCAGCCCGCTAATGGGCGGGGTCAACAATGAGCAGTTCTTC. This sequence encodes CASSPLMGGVNNEQFF.